This T cell receptor (beta chain) was documented in a study of cytomegalovirus exposure and HLA in healthy donors. PCR amplification relied on 60 Vbeta primers (plus 13 Jbeta primers). The table came from immunoSEQ multiplex PCR; TCRdb's copy has only in-frame clones and leaves some out. Here the sample spans roughly 200,000 clones, 75% to 85% being singletons. The sample holds many counts of this clone. Sequencing was performed on PBMCs. The sequence derives from a woman under 40 in good health and CMV-seropositive.

CDR3 protein: CASSAEGGGVGGYTF. The CDR3 region has the DNA TGTGCCAGCAGCGCCGAGGGGGGGGGCGTCGGTGGCTACACCTTC. This sequence joins TRBV21-1 and TRBJ1-2. TRBV21-1 corresponds to a pseudogene. The CDR3 covers 15 residues.